The rows below give T cell receptor beta chains drawn from one sample of a study of response to subunit inactivated influenza vaccine. TCRdb redid the calling of the RT-PCR reads with MiXCR, one entry per CDR3 protein. The table shows approximately 700,000 distinct CDR3 sequences, with approximately 14% occurring only once. The sample was PBMCs from blood, taken 11 to 12 days after vaccination. The receptors come from a man between 50 and 59 years old who received an inactivated influenza vaccine. The CDR3 runs from the conserved cysteine through the conserved F or W. D genes are given only for firm matches. The listing skips clone size in some rows; elsewhere it reads once, few, many or a size class.

d_call j_call v_call clone_size cdr3_aa cdr3_nt
TRBD2 TRBJ2-3 TRBV6-5 . CASSYGGIAGGHTDTQYF TGTGCCAGCAGTTACGGAGGGATAGCGGGGGGCCACACGGATACGCAGTATTTT
. TRBJ2-1 TRBV20-1 . CSARADEQFF TGCAGTGCTAGGGCGGATGAGCAGTTCTTC
TRBD2 TRBJ2-7 TRBV5-1 . CASSPGLAGVLYEQYF TGCGCCAGCAGCCCCGGACTAGCGGGAGTTCTCTACGAGCAGTACTTC
. TRBJ1-4 TRBV4-2 many CASSQNQGATNEKLFF TGTGCCAGCAGCCAGAACCAGGGAGCAACTAATGAAAAACTGTTTTTT
. TRBJ2-3 TRBV7-8 . CASSLMGLRTDTQYF TGTGCCAGCAGCTTAATGGGACTTCGCACAGATACGCAGTATTTT
TRBD2 TRBJ2-5 TRBV5-4 . CASSVFASGRETQYF TGTGCCAGCAGCGTATTCGCTAGCGGGCGAGAGACCCAGTACTTC
TRBD2 TRBJ2-3 TRBV20-1 . CSAKTSASSTDTQYF TGCAGTGCAAAGACTAGCGCCTCTAGCACAGATACGCAGTATTTT
TRBD1 TRBJ2-7 TRBV20-1 few CSARDYRGYEQYF TGCAGTGCTAGAGATTACAGGGGGTACGAGCAGTACTTC
. TRBJ2-5 TRBV7-2 . CASRSEGRRETQYF TGTGCCAGCAGATCGGAAGGACGGCGGGAGACCCAGTACTTC
. TRBJ1-5 TRBV4-2 few CASSQMGQPQHF TGTGCCAGCAGCCAAATGGGTCAGCCCCAGCATTTT
TRBD1 TRBJ2-2 TRBV4-3 many CASSQTGVGAGELFF TGCGCCAGCAGCCAAACAGGGGTCGGGGCCGGGGAGCTGTTTTTT
. TRBJ2-7 TRBV7-2 few CASSLGGGGGQYF TGTGCCAGCAGCTTAGGAGGAGGGGGAGGGCAGTACTTC
TRBD2 TRBJ2-5 TRBV18 few CASSPGSGLGETQYF TGTGCCAGCTCACCAGGGTCGGGACTAGGAGAGACCCAGTACTTC
. TRBJ2-1 TRBV12-3/TRBV12-4 few CASSTRGEVEQFF TGTGCCAGCAGTACTAGAGGGGAAGTTGAGCAGTTCTTC
TRBD1 TRBJ2-3 TRBV28 . CASSSSGTGALDTQYF TGTGCCAGCAGTTCCTCCGGGACAGGGGCGTTAGATACGCAGTATTTT